A single sample is the source of the 18 T cell receptor beta chains below, sequenced in a study of early T cells in non-severe SARS-CoV-2 infection. Each CDR3 protein is one row after TCRdb ran MiXCR on the 5' RACE reads. This table has roughly 49,000 distinct CDR3 sequences, about 4% appearing once. Sequenced sample: whole blood. All receptors come from an adult who was a healthcare worker with PCR-confirmed SARS-CoV-2 infection or an uninfected control (not recorded which).

In this sample, this clonotype turned up many times. The genes are TRBV29-1 and TRBJ2-5, with D tentatively TRBD1 or TRBD2 (5 bases each). The germline V gene encodes CDR1 SQVTM and CDR2 ANQGSEA. CDR3 length equals 13 residues. V dropped 7 bases and J dropped 0 bases, with 12 bases sitting between them. CDR3 sequence reads: CSAPWGNQETQYF. CDR3 nucleotide sequence: TGCAGCGCACCTTGGGGGAACCAAGAGACCCAGTACTTC.

This clonotype was seen many times. V gene TRBV7-9 combines with J gene TRBJ2-7; no definite D call. V was shortened by 1 base and J by 3 bases, with 10 bases between the two germline ends. The germline V gene encodes CDR1 SEHNR and CDR2 FQNEAQ (reference sequence). The CDR3 sequence is 14 residues long. The CDR3 sequence: CASSLGFQNYEQYF. The CDR3 DNA follows: TGTGCCAGCAGCTTAGGCTTCCAAAACTACGAGCAGTACTTC.

This clonotype was recorded many times. The J gene is TRBJ2-1, the V gene TRBV28, with 7 bases identical to TRBD2. CDR1 and CDR2 (germline): MDHEN, SYDVKM. V lost 5 bases to trimming and J lost 4 bases; unmatched junction nucleotides: 5. This CDR3 is 14 amino acids long. The chain's CDR3 is CASSIAGLYNEQFF. As DNA, the CDR3 is TGTGCCAGCAGTATAGCGGGTCTATACAATGAGCAGTTCTTC.

This clonotype was detected ten times or more. V is TRBV7-2 and J is TRBJ1-1; no reliable D call. Germline CDR1 SGHTA, CDR2 FQGNSA. The CDR3 extends over 13 amino acids. V shed 0 bases and J shed 4 bases, with 6 bases lying between them. In DNA form, the CDR3 reads TGTGCCAGCAGCTTAGCGGAGTTCACTGAAGCTTTCTTT. Its translation is CASSLAEFTEAFF.

This clonotype was observed a handful of times. The chain joins TRBV11-2 to TRBJ2-7, with D uncertain. Trimming removed 2 bases from V and 2 bases from J, with 10 bases in between. There are 14 residues in the CDR3. Looked up from germline, CDR1 is SGHAT and CDR2 is FQNNGV. CDR3 sequence reads: CASSLRDGPYEQYF. As DNA, the CDR3 is TGTGCCAGCAGCTTACGCGACGGACCCTACGAGCAGTACTTC.

This clonotype was observed a few times. The rearrangement links TRBV29-1 to TRBJ1-1; D is unresolved. The CDR3 has 14 amino acids. In germline, CDR1 is SQVTM, CDR2 ANQGSEA. V was trimmed by 8 bases and J by 0 bases, leaving 16 bases between them. CDR3 sequence (DNA): TGCAGCATAATCCCCGGGGTAATGAACACTGAAGCTTTCTTT. Residues: CSIIPGVMNTEAFF.

This clonotype was seen at least ten times. Here the CDR3 reads CASSLQNRNEQFF. The CDR3 bases are TGTGCCAGCAGCTTACAGAACCGCAATGAGCAGTTCTTC. The chain couples TRBV7-2 to TRBJ2-1; D is unresolved. Trimming removed 2 bases at V and 6 bases at J, with 8 bases between. Germline CDR1 SGHTA, CDR2 FQGNSA. The CDR3 sequence is 13 residues long.

This clonotype appeared many times. V usage is TRBV29-1 and J usage is TRBJ2-7; D remains ambiguous. Trimming took off 1 base at V and 7 bases at J, with 17 bases between the two ends. This CDR3 is 14 amino acids long. The germline V gene encodes CDR1 SQVTM and CDR2 ANQGSEA. DNA for the CDR3: TGCAGCGTTGAAGTCACAGAGCAACCGTCAGAGCAGTACTTC. This gives the protein CSVEVTEQPSEQYF.

This rearrangement joins TRBV24-1 to TRBJ2-3; 16 bases fit TRBD2. Germline CDR1 is KGHDR and CDR2 is SFDVKD. The CDR3 is 17 residues long. J lost 6 bases, V lost 3 bases, and 5 bases had no gene match. DNA of the CDR3: TGTGCCACCAGTGATCCGGGACTAGCGGGGGGGCTGGATACGCAGTATTTT. This encodes CATSDPGLAGGLDTQYF.

Note on this clonotype: A read error may explain this, as a much larger clone is one base away. This chain joins TRBV6-6 and TRBJ1-3, with D unresolved. The CDR3 runs to 13 residues. Germline CDR1 is MNHNY and CDR2 is SVGAGI (reference sequence). The CDR3 DNA reads as TGTGTCAGCAGTCTAGACGCGGGAAACACCATATATTTT. Its protein is CVSSLDAGNTIYF.

The chain has TRBV7-9 and TRBJ2-5; no reliable D call. This CDR3 has 12 amino acids. Per germline, CDR1 SEHNR and CDR2 FQNEAQ (reference sequence). V lost 6 bases to trimming and J lost 2 bases, with 7 bases between them. For the CDR3, the DNA is TGTGCCAGCAGGTTCTCTCAAGAGACCCAGTACTTC. Its translation is CASRFSQETQYF. Complete variable domain (other parts from reference TRBV7-9 and TRBJ2-5): DTGVSQNPRHKITKRGQNVTFRCDPISEHNRLYWYRQTLGQGPEFLTYFQNEAQLEKSRLLSDRFSAERPKGSFSTLEIQRTEQGDSAMYLCASRFSQETQYFGPGTRLLVL.

This clonotype was seen many times. The rearrangement links TRBV20-1 to TRBJ1-1; a weak D match, TRBD1 (5 bases). CDR1 and CDR2 from the germline V gene are DFQATT and SNEGSKA (reference sequence). The V and J ends lost 1 base and 3 bases respectively, with 15 bases between them. There are 15 residues in the CDR3. CDR3 sequence: CSARAVGDEDTEAFF. CDR3 sequence (DNA): TGCAGTGCTAGAGCCGTAGGGGACGAGGACACTGAAGCTTTCTTT.

This clonotype was seen at least ten times. The V call is TRBV7-8, the J call TRBJ2-5, with TRBD2 identical over 10 bases. The CDR3 spans 19 residues. With V trimmed by 3 bases and J by 2 bases, 15 bases remained unmatched. The germline V gene has CDR1 SGHVS and CDR2 FQNEAQ. CDR3 amino acids: CASSLPSSRTSGKQETQYF. As DNA, the CDR3 is TGTGCCAGCAGCTTGCCATCGTCGAGGACTAGCGGAAAACAAGAGACCCAGTACTTC.

The rearrangement uses TRBV2 and TRBJ1-4, with D unclear. The CDR3 runs to 12 residues. V lost 7 bases to trimming and J lost 0 bases, with 3 bases between them. The germline V gene has CDR1 SNHLY and CDR2 FYNNEI. As DNA, the CDR3 is TGTGCCAGCATTTCAACTAATGAAAAACTGTTTTTT. Protein product: CASISTNEKLFF. Based on the CDR3 plus reference TRBV2 and TRBJ1-4, the full variable domain is EPEVTQTPSHQVTQMGQEVILRCVPISNHLYFYWYRQILGQKVEFLVSFYNNEISEKSEIFDDQFSVERPDGSNFTLKIRSTKLEDSAMYFCASISTNEKLFFGSGTQLSVL.

This clonotype was seen at least ten times. The genes are TRBV24-1 and TRBJ2-7; TRBD1 matches at 8 bases. The CDR3 totals 16 residues. Germline V gene lookup returns CDR1 KGHDR and CDR2 SFDVKD. The junction had 10 bases not matched to a gene; V was cut back by 4 bases and J by 3 bases. The CDR3 here is CATSDRRDRSLYEQYF. The CDR3 region has the DNA TGTGCCACCAGTGACCGCCGGGACAGGAGTCTCTACGAGCAGTACTTC.

This clonotype was seen repeatedly, ten times or more. This chain joins TRBV5-1 and TRBJ2-3, with D possibly matching TRBD2 (5 bases). The CDR3 runs 15 residues. V lost 0 bases and J 4 bases, leaving 12 bases between the germline ends. Germline assignment: CDR1 SGHRS and CDR2 YFSETQ. CDR3 DNA sequence: TGCGCCAGCAGCTTGGTCGGGGTAGGCGCAGATACGCAGTATTTT. It translates to CASSLVGVGADTQYF.

This clonotype was counted ten times or more. The chain carries TRBV19 and TRBJ1-2; D not resolved. Germline CDR1 is LNHDA and CDR2 is SQIVND (reference sequence). V dropped 3 bases and J dropped 6 bases, with 11 bases sitting between them. There are 13 residues in the CDR3. CDR3 region: CASSIRPADGYTF. As DNA, the CDR3 is TGTGCCAGTAGTATTCGACCGGCGGATGGCTACACCTTC. Using reference TRBV19 and TRBJ1-2 for the parts outside the CDR3, the full variable domain is DGGITQSPKYLFRKEGQNVTLSCEQNLNHDAMYWYRQDPGQGLRLIYYSQIVNDFQKGDIAEGYSVSREKKESFPLTVTSAQKNPTAFYLCASSIRPADGYTFGSGTRLTVV.

The chain carries TRBV20-1 and TRBJ1-4; 10 bases are a match to TRBD1. The CDR3 has 15 residues. V shed 5 bases and J 7 bases; nucleotides not matched to a gene: 10. Germline values: CDR1 DFQATT, CDR2 SNEGSKA (reference sequence). CDR3 DNA sequence: TGCAGTGCTCTTTCCCCCGGGACAGGGGTTGAAAAACTGTTTTTT. Translating it yields CSALSPGTGVEKLFF.